This TCR beta chain was sequenced in a study of brain T cells in children with intractable seizures. Produced via immunoSEQ multiplex PCR; TCRdb's table is partial and in-frame only. Counted here are hundreds of thousands of clones, over 90% occurring once; the ten biggest clones make up 4.5% to 7%. Trimming removed 5 bases at V and 5 bases at J, with 16 bases between. Germline V lookup: CDR1 SGHTA, CDR2 FQGTGA. The CDR3 extends over 15 amino acids. Time point: blood from clinic visit 5 months post-surgery; TSC patient then seizure free. V gene TRBV7-3 combines with J gene TRBJ2-1; no firm D call. The receptor was derived from a boy in the first two years of life with tuberous sclerosis and intractable seizures. The sample here was peripheral blood, taken less than 6 months after surgery. CDR3 sequence reads: CASSPSLGEDNEQFF. In DNA, the CDR3 is TGTGCCAGCAGCCCCAGCCTCGGAGAGGACAATGAGCAGTTCTTC.